Sequencing of this T cell receptor beta chain was carried out in a study of metastatic and nonmetastatic thyroid tumors. Whole-study findings and limits: Significantly higher TCR beta diversity was reportedly seen in malignant thyroid tumors than benign nodules, in blood and tumor.

V lost 0 bases, J lost 2 bases, and 7 bases stayed unmatched. Germline loops: CDR1 LNHNV, CDR2 YYDKDF (reference sequence). The CDR3 sequence is 17 residues long. In this sample, this clone turned up many times. Its antigen is not known. Using MiXCR, TCRdb re-called clones from the PCR reads. This table holds some 38,000 clones, roughly 19% found once. Treatment of any kind had been given to no patient before thyroid surgery. The genes are TRBV15 and TRBJ2-1; 7 bases line up with TRBD2. Specimen: blood. The TCR originated in a female donor with papillary thyroid cancer or a benign thyroid nodule (not recorded which). Some clones in this sample may be carry-over from other donors' samples. CDR3 DNA: TGTGCCACCAGCAGAGATGGGGCGGGAGAACCCTACAATGAGCAGTTCTTC. Its protein product is CATSRDGAGEPYNEQFF. The complete variable domain, with remaining parts taken from reference TRBV15 and TRBJ2-1, reads DAMVIQNPRYQVTQFGKPVTLSCSQTLNHNVMYWYQQKSSQAPKLLFHYYDKDFNNEADTPDNFQSRRPNTSFCFLDIRSPGLGDTAMYLCATSRDGAGEPYNEQFFGPGTRLTVL.